This T cell receptor (beta chain) is drawn from a study of control samples from healthy donors and cancer patients. The assay was immunoSEQ multiplex PCR, and TCRdb's table has in-frame clones only and misses some. The sample consists of fewer than 90,000 clones, around 90% of them appearing once. With 7 bases clipped from V and 2 bases from J, the junction kept 7 bases outside the gene matches. The CDR3 has 15 residues. Germline V CDR1 and CDR2: SEHNR, FQNEAQ (reference sequence). The origin of this receptor is a woman between 55 and 75 years old with head and neck cancer. The source material was PBMCs. The rearrangement joins TRBV7-9 to TRBJ1-2; 10 nucleotides match TRBD1. CDR3 sequence: CASTWGTGANYGYTF. The CDR3 DNA reads TGTGCCAGCACCTGGGGGACAGGGGCGAACTATGGCTACACCTTC. Supplemented by reference TRBV7-9 and TRBJ1-2, the full variable domain reads DTGVSQNPRHKITKRGQNVTFRCDPISEHNRLYWYRQTLGQGPEFLTYFQNEAQLEKSRLLSDRFSAERPKGSFSTLEIQRTEQGDSAMYLCASTWGTGANYGYTFGSGTRLTVV.